The entry below gives a single T cell receptor (beta chain) sequence along with its context. Antigen specificity is unknown. The data are from a study of cytomegalovirus exposure and HLA in healthy donors. Broader study findings: The finding came from a later analysis; first-cohort TCR clusters tended to co-occur in the roughly 120 validation repertoires. Through in vitro validation, three CMV-associated chains were shown to be specific for CMV antigens. The study recorded 150 to 200 TCR beta chains that were cytomegalovirus-associated.

The donors were members of the roughly 120-subject validation cohort (separate from the roughly 660-subject first cohort). Here immunoSEQ multiplex PCR was the method, and the copy in TCRdb shows in-frame clones only, minus some. The sample lists about 110,000 clones; around 83% were seen once. The V and J ends lost 6 bases and 1 base respectively, with 18 bases between them. The CDR3 totals 16 residues. The germline gives CDR1 SGHVS, CDR2 FQNEAQ. The clonotype was recovered from a young woman in good health and CMV-seropositive. The sample taken for sequencing was PBMCs. The V call is TRBV7-8, the J call TRBJ1-1; tentative D call: TRBD1 (5 bases). This CDR3 reads CASSPGGARRNTEAFF. The CDR3 region has the DNA TGTGCCAGCAGTCCAGGTGGGGCGCGGAGGAACACTGAAGCTTTCTTT.